The 19 T cell receptor delta chains in this list originate from one sample, sequenced in a study of delta chains in infants with herpesvirus infections. PBMC RNA was reverse transcribed using gamma-chain- and delta-chain-specific primers. TCRdb called clones from the RT-PCR reads again using CATT. The sample lists 710 or so delta-chain clones, about 10% occurring once. The sequencing here drew on peripheral blood, taken at time point 2 of longitudinal follow-up. The receptors were gathered from a human donor who was a Ugandan infant, either HIV-exposed or HIV-unexposed (not recorded which).

As for this clone: With only one base between it and a far larger clone, this is likely a read error. The chain links TRDV1 to TRDJ1; TRDD3 matches at 13 bases. Germline values: CDR1 TSWWSYY, CDR2 QGS. This CDR3 spans 23 amino acids. The CDR3 region has the DNA TGTGCTCTTGGGGATCCCCCGGGGCCCACCCCTCACTGGGGGATACGCTGGGGCAATAAACGCATCTTT. Translating it yields CALGDPPGPTPHWGIRWGNKRIF.

This clone has a handful of counts. This likely came from a read error, as a far larger clone is one base away. J is TRDJ1 and V is TRDV1; a possible D gene is TRDD3 (6 bases). V gave up 1 base and J gave up 2 bases, with 26 bases separating them. Germline lookup yields CDR1 TSWWSYY and CDR2 QGS. The CDR3 extends over 20 amino acids. The CDR3 bases are TGTGCTCTTGGGGAACCCGAGTGGCTCCCGTACTGGGAAGGTACCGATAAACTCATCTTT. Its protein is CALGEPEWLPYWEGTDKLIF.

This clone is large. The rearrangement links TRDV2 to TRDJ3; 11 nucleotides agree with TRDD3. CDR3 length: 21 amino acids. Germline CDR1 and CDR2: GEAIGNYY and EKD. V shed 0 bases and J 0 bases; nucleotides not matched to a gene: 9. The CDR3 DNA follows: TGTGCCTGTGACACCGGAGCTGGGGGATACCCTCGCTCCTGGGACACCCGACAGATGTTTTTC. Translated, it gives CACDTGAGGYPRSWDTRQMFF.

The CDR3 protein is CALGKQRMHPYTDKLIF. The DNA for the CDR3 is TGTGCTCTTGGGAAACAGAGGATGCACCCGTACACCGATAAACTCATCTTT. The rearrangement joins TRDV1 to TRDJ1; no firm D call. With 5 bases removed from V and 0 bases from J, the gap between germline ends came to 19 bases. Germline CDR1 TSWWSYY, CDR2 QGS. CDR3 length equals 17 residues.

Comments on this clone: This may stem from a read error, because a much larger clone lies one nucleotide away. The V gene is TRDV1, the J gene TRDJ1, with 9 nucleotides matching TRDD3. CDR1 is TSWWSYY, CDR2 QGS, per germline. The CDR3 has 22 residues. For the CDR3, the DNA is TGTGCTCTTGGGGCCCGGCCTTCCCCCCCTTCTGGGGGATCCCTTAACACCAATAAACTCATCTTT. Protein: CALGARPSPPSGGSLNTNKLIF.

To note about this clone: This could be a read error, since a much larger clone is one nucleotide away. This chain links TRAV38-2/DV8 with TRDJ1, with D uncertain. No J segment appears in TCRdb, so it was assigned here by matching the sequence to germline. Germline V gene data show CDR1 as TSESDYY and CDR2 as QEAYKQQN. The CDR3 loop spans 18 amino acids. Trimming cost V 4 bases and J 4 bases, with 26 bases left between them. The CDR3 loop is CAYRGGWVLKDVVDKLIF. As DNA, the CDR3 is TGTGCTTATAGGGGAGGTTGGGTGCTTAAGGATGTTGTCGATAAACTCATCTTT.

The gene calls are TRDV1 and TRDJ1, with TRDD3 identical over 10 bases. The junction had 14 bases not matched to a gene; V was cut back by 4 bases and J by 3 bases. The V gene's germline CDR1 is TSWWSYY and CDR2 QGS. This CDR3 has 18 residues. The CDR3 sequence is CALGGAHVGGYGSDKLIF. The CDR3 nucleotides read TGTGCTCTTGGGGGAGCCCACGTCGGGGGATACGGGTCCGATAAACTCATCTTT.

In this sample, this clone turned up a few times. This is likely an artifact of a read error, given a far larger clone one base away. The rearrangement links TRDV1 to TRDJ1; TRDD3 agrees at 10 bases. The CDR3 loop spans 17 amino acids. Germline V gene data show CDR1 as TSWWSYY and CDR2 as QGS. V lost 0 bases, J lost 5 bases, and 9 bases stayed unmatched. CDR3 protein: CALGELLWGIWPDKLIF. The CDR3 bases are TGTGCTCTTGGGGAACTGCTCTGGGGGATATGGCCGGATAAACTCATCTTT.

By its share, this clone is large. The same CDR3 is also encoded by other DNA sequences in this sample. The chain combines TRDV2 with TRDJ3; 10 bases fit TRDD3. This CDR3 has 18 residues. The germline V gene has CDR1 GEAIGNYY and CDR2 EKD. With V trimmed by 1 base and J by 0 bases, 2 bases remained unmatched. This CDR3 reads CACDTGGYSSWDTRQMFF. The CDR3, as DNA: TGTGCCTGTGACACTGGGGGATACAGCTCCTGGGACACCCGACAGATGTTTTTC.

This clone is deemed medium-sized. No V gene was called here, but the J gene is TRDJ1; the table's D call of TRDD3 was not tested on the DNA. The length of the CDR3 is 19 residues. CDR3: CAVTPPRVILGDCTDKLIF. In DNA form, the CDR3 reads TGTGCTGTTACTCCCCCGAGGGTTATACTGGGGGATTGCACCGATAAACTCATCTTT.

Remarks on this clone: This sequence may be a read error, since a much larger clone differs from it by one base. The V call is TRDV1, the J call TRDJ1, with D unclear. No J segment appears in TCRdb, so it was assigned here by matching the sequence to germline. The CDR3 totals 14 residues. V lost 3 bases, J lost 7 bases, and 15 bases lay in between. Germline CDR1 is TSWWSYY and CDR2 is QGS. This chain's CDR3 is CALGDLLGGRKLIF. The DNA of the CDR3 is TGTGCTCTTGGGGATCTGTTGGGAGGTCGTAAACTCATCTTT.

As concerns this clone: Since a much larger clone is just one base distant, this may be a read error. The chain carries TRDV2 and TRDJ3, with TRDD3 matching 12 bases. TCRdb offers no J gene call, so here the DNA was matched to germline to obtain one. Germline CDR1 and CDR2: GEAIGNYY and EKD. The CDR3 is made up of 18 amino acids. V was pared by 2 bases and J by 5 bases, with 6 bases of the junction left unmatched. CDR3 nucleotides: TGTGCCTGTGACAAAGTACTGGGGGATACCCGGGACACCCGACAGATGTTTTTC. Its protein product is CACDKVLGDTRDTRQMFF.

About this clone: One base separates it from a far larger clone, so it is likely a read error. No V gene call is available, although the J gene is TRDJ1; TRDD3, the table's D call, was not compared with the DNA. This CDR3 spans 16 amino acids. CDR3 sequence: CANSYEDTQETDKLIF. CDR3 bases: TGTGCAAACTCCTACGAGGATACGCAAGAAACCGATAAACTCATCTTT.

A remark on this clone: The same CDR3 is also encoded by other DNA sequences in this sample. This sequence joins TRDV2 and TRDJ1, with 10 positions matching TRDD3. The CDR3 has 14 amino acids. V was pared by 2 bases and J by 2 bases, with 1 base of the junction left unmatched. Per the germline V gene, CDR1 is GEAIGNYY and CDR2 is EKD. The CDR3 here is CACDKLGDTDKLIF. The CDR3 DNA follows: TGTGCCTGTGACAAACTGGGGGATACCGATAAACTCATCTTT.

This clone ranks as large (0.1 to 1%). This chain uses TRDV1 with TRDJ1, with 13 bases identical to TRDD3. The trim removed 2 bases at V and 2 bases at J, leaving 8 bases unmatched. CDR1 and CDR2 from the germline V gene are TSWWSYY and QGS. This CDR3 spans 18 amino acids. CDR3 sequence (DNA): TGTGCTCTTGGGGAAGGAGACTGGGGGATACGCCTGACCGATAAACTCATCTTT. Amino acids: CALGEGDWGIRLTDKLIF.

As regards this clone: It differs at one base from a far larger clone, so likely a read error. The sample contains more than one DNA sequence encoding this CDR3. This rearrangement joins TRDV2 to TRDJ2, with 8 bases that match TRDD3. The trim removed 2 bases at V and 5 bases at J, leaving 15 bases unmatched. Per the germline V gene, CDR1 is GEAIGNYY and CDR2 is EKD. The CDR3 is 18 amino acids. The CDR3 loop reads CACDRLFPTGGRTAQLFF. The CDR3 nucleotides are TGTGCCTGTGACAGACTTTTCCCGACTGGGGGTCGAACAGCACAACTCTTCTTT.

A word on this clone: A much larger clone lies one base from this, so it may be a read error. The chain employs TRDV1 and TRDJ1; D may be TRDD2 (5 bases). Germline CDR1 and CDR2: TSWWSYY and QGS. The CDR3 runs 16 residues. The CDR3 loop is CALGVSPAFYTEKLIF. DNA of the CDR3: TGTGCTCTTGGGGTCTCCCCGGCCTTCTACACCGAGAAACTCATCTTT.

There are a few counts of this clone. The rearrangement links TRDV3 to TRDJ2, with TRDD3 matching 8 bases. The J gene comes from matching the DNA to germline here; TCRdb lacks it. Germline values: CDR1 TVYSNPD, CDR2 GDNSRS (reference sequence). V lost 2 bases and J lost 0; bases outside the gene matches: 17. There are 19 residues in the CDR3. This CDR3 reads CAFGNSRGIFGPLTAQLFF. CDR3 sequence (DNA): TGTGCCTTTGGTAATTCCCGGGGGATATTCGGCCCTTTGACAGCACAACTCTTCTTT.

Within the sample, this clone is large. The rearrangement uses TRDV1 and TRDJ2, with no clear D. V was pared by 1 base and J by 0 bases, with 24 bases between. Germline V gene sequence: CDR1 TSWWSYY, CDR2 QGS. This CDR3 is 21 amino acids long. The CDR3 bases are TGTGCTCTTGGGGAACGACCTAAAATCCTTGGTACCCCTGCTTTGACAGCACAACTCTTCTTT. It specifies CALGERPKILGTPALTAQLFF.